Listed here are 15 T cell receptor beta chains from one sample, sequenced in a study of blood T cell repertoires in COVID-19. The protocol was immunoSEQ multiplex PCR, while the TCRdb copy is restricted to in-frame clones and leaves out a portion. Here the sample spans 140,000 to 150,000 clones, about 85% being singletons. Sample: PBMCs or T cells enriched from blood (not recorded which). The receptors come from a woman aged 40 to 49 who had recovered from COVID-19.

The V call is TRBV14, the J call TRBJ1-1, with D possibly TRBD1 on 5 matching bases. V was trimmed by 4 bases and J by 1 base, leaving 7 bases between them. Germline loops: CDR1 SGHDN, CDR2 FVKESK. This CDR3 comprises 13 residues. The CDR3 DNA reads TGTGCCAGCAGCCGCGGACAGAACACTGAAGCTTTCTTT. Translating it yields CASSRGQNTEAFF.

This clone was picked up one time. This chain uses TRBV7-9 with TRBJ2-3; 7 nucleotides agree with TRBD2. Trimming cost V 4 bases and J 0 bases; bases outside gene matches: 7. This CDR3 has 16 amino acids. Germline V CDR1 and CDR2: SEHNR, FQNEAQ (reference sequence). The CDR3 DNA sequence: TGTGCCAGCAGCTCTGGCGAGCGGGGTAGCACAGATACGCAGTATTTT. Translated: CASSSGERGSTDTQYF.

The J gene is TRBJ1-5, the V gene TRBV15; D is possibly TRBD1 (6 bases). There are 14 residues in the CDR3. Germline loops: CDR1 LNHNV, CDR2 YYDKDF (reference sequence). V was clipped by 0 bases and J by 5 bases, with 8 bases between them. The DNA for the CDR3 is TGTGCCACCAGCAGAGACAGGGGATATCAGCCCCAGCATTTT. This encodes CATSRDRGYQPQHF. The complete variable domain, with remaining parts taken from reference TRBV15 and TRBJ1-5, reads DAMVIQNPRYQVTQFGKPVTLSCSQTLNHNVMYWYQQKSSQAPKLLFHYYDKDFNNEADTPDNFQSRRPNTSFCFLDIRSPGLGDTAMYLCATSRDRGYQPQHFGDGTRLSIL.

The rearrangement links TRBV5-1 to TRBJ1-1; no clear D gene. Germline V gives CDR1 SGHRS, CDR2 YFSETQ. This CDR3 comprises 15 residues. V lost 4 bases and J 4 bases, leaving 17 bases between the germline ends. Here the CDR3 DNA reads TGCGCCAGCAGCGGGAGGGTCTGGGGTAGCACTGAAGCTTTCTTT. Its translation: CASSGRVWGSTEAFF.

The V and J genes are TRBV2 and TRBJ1-5; weak D call: TRBD1 (5 bases). V was pared by 4 bases and J by 3 bases, with 10 bases between. CDR3 length: 14 residues. Germline loops: CDR1 SNHLY, CDR2 FYNNEI. CDR3 protein: CASSGGDDNQPQHF. In DNA, the CDR3 is TGTGCCAGCAGTGGGGGGGATGACAATCAGCCCCAGCATTTT.

The chain couples TRBV9 to TRBJ1-1, with 8 bases fitting TRBD1. There are 16 residues in the CDR3. From germline, CDR1 is SGDLS and CDR2 YYNGEE. V trimming: 0 bases; J trimming: 6 bases; junction bases outside the gene matches: 10. CDR3 nucleotides: TGTGCCAGCAGCGTAGTAGCGCGCGGACAGGGCGCTGAAGCTTTCTTT. Encoded protein: CASSVVARGQGAEAFF.

The rearrangement joins TRBV5-6 to TRBJ2-7; 10 bases match TRBD1. V lost 3 bases to trimming and J lost 5 bases; unmatched junction nucleotides: 11. Per germline, CDR1 SGHDT and CDR2 YYEEEE. The CDR3 loop spans 16 amino acids. The CDR3 nucleotides read TGTGCCAGCAGCTCAATTATCCGGGACAGGGGCGACGAGCAGTACTTC. Encoded protein: CASSSIIRDRGDEQYF.

This rearrangement joins TRBV2 to TRBJ2-1, with D possibly TRBD1 on 6 matching bases. Trimming removed 6 bases at V and 3 bases at J, with 12 bases between. Per germline, CDR1 SNHLY and CDR2 FYNNEI. The CDR3 has 14 amino acids. The CDR3 loop reads CASRREGVYNEQFF. The CDR3 coding sequence is TGTGCCAGCAGACGAGAGGGGGTCTACAATGAGCAGTTCTTC.

The gene calls are TRBV12-5 and TRBJ1-1; D is possibly TRBD1 (6 bases). The CDR3 runs to 20 residues. Germline V gives CDR1 LGHNT, CDR2 FRNRAP. V lost 0 bases and J 0 bases, leaving 23 bases between the germline ends. In nucleotides, the CDR3 is TGTGCTAGTGGTTTGGTACCCGCAAGGGGGAGGGAGAGAGTGAACACTGAAGCTTTCTTT. It specifies CASGLVPARGRERVNTEAFF.

The chain links TRBV18 to TRBJ1-1, with 7 bases identical to TRBD1. Germline assignment: CDR1 KGHSH and CDR2 LQKENI. The CDR3 loop spans 15 amino acids. J gave up 4 bases and V 3 bases, and 8 bases lay outside the gene matches. CDR3 sequence: CASSPRQGDGTEAFF. The CDR3 DNA reads TGTGCCAGCTCACCGAGACAGGGAGATGGCACTGAAGCTTTCTTT.

The chain links TRBV3-1 (or the pseudogene TRBV3-2) to TRBJ1-2; maybe TRBD1 (5 bases). Trimming took 0 bases from V and 1 from J, leaving 15 bases between them. The CDR3 sequence is 17 residues long. Germline CDR1 is LGHDT and CDR2 is YNNKEL (reference sequence). The CDR3 protein is CASSQEVGGGFNYGYTF. The CDR3 DNA sequence: TGTGCCAGCAGCCAAGAAGTTGGCGGGGGATTTAACTATGGCTACACCTTC.

The gene calls are TRBV6-4 and TRBJ2-1; 8 bases fit TRBD2. The CDR3 contains 16 residues. Trimming cost V 2 bases and J 2 bases; bases outside gene matches: 5. From germline, CDR1 is MRHNA and CDR2 SNTAGT. The CDR3 coding sequence is TGTGCCAGCAGTGACGGTGGCGGGGGGACCTACAATGAGCAGTTCTTC. Its protein product is CASSDGGGGTYNEQFF.

The rearrangement uses TRBV19 and TRBJ1-5, with D uncertain. Germline V gene data show CDR1 as LNHDA and CDR2 as SQIVND (reference sequence). This CDR3 has 13 residues. Trimming cost V 10 bases and J 4 bases, with 14 bases left between them. CDR3 in amino acids: CATSRALNQPQHF. CDR3 DNA sequence: TGTGCCACCTCCCGCGCCCTAAATCAGCCCCAGCATTTT.

The CDR3 sequence is CASSPLRGTGNTIYF. CDR3 in DNA: TGTGCCAGCAGTCCACTAAGAGGAACTGGAAACACCATATATTTT. The chain couples TRBV2 to TRBJ1-3; D gene unclear. CDR3 length equals 15 residues. V shed 5 bases and J shed 2 bases, with 13 bases lying between them. Germline CDR1 reads SNHLY; CDR2 reads FYNNEI.

This clone occurred once. The V call is TRBV5-8, the J call TRBJ1-5, with D possibly matching TRBD1 (5 bases). CDR1 is SGHTS and CDR2 is YDEGEE in the germline V gene. CDR3 length equals 16 residues. V was shortened by 6 bases and J by 3 bases, with 19 bases between the two germline ends. CDR3 loop: CASTPVEGRHNQPQHF. DNA of the CDR3: TGTGCCAGCACCCCGGTGGAGGGACGGCACAATCAGCCCCAGCATTTT.